This TCR beta chain was identified during a study of cytomegalovirus exposure and HLA in healthy donors. Study findings and constraints: Productive rates of about 87% or about 30% were seen for most TCR beta V segments in an earlier analysis.

In regard to this clone: Its antigen is not identified.

The germline V gene encodes CDR1 SGHAT and CDR2 FQNNGV. This CDR3 region has 14 residues. V shed 4 bases and J 0 bases; nucleotides not matched to a gene: 0. It was with 60 Vbeta and 13 Jbeta primers that the PCR ran. Repertoires were generated with immunoSEQ multiplex PCR, while TCRdb's copy carries only in-frame clones and drops some. The sample records about 200,000 clones, around 83% being singletons. The TCR was taken from a woman between 45 and 60 years old in good health and CMV-seropositive. The specimen sequenced was PBMCs. J is TRBJ2-3 and V is TRBV11-2, with TRBD1 matching over 8 bases. CDR3 in amino acids: CASSWDRSTDTQYF. DNA of the CDR3: TGTGCCAGCAGCTGGGACAGGAGCACAGATACGCAGTATTTT.